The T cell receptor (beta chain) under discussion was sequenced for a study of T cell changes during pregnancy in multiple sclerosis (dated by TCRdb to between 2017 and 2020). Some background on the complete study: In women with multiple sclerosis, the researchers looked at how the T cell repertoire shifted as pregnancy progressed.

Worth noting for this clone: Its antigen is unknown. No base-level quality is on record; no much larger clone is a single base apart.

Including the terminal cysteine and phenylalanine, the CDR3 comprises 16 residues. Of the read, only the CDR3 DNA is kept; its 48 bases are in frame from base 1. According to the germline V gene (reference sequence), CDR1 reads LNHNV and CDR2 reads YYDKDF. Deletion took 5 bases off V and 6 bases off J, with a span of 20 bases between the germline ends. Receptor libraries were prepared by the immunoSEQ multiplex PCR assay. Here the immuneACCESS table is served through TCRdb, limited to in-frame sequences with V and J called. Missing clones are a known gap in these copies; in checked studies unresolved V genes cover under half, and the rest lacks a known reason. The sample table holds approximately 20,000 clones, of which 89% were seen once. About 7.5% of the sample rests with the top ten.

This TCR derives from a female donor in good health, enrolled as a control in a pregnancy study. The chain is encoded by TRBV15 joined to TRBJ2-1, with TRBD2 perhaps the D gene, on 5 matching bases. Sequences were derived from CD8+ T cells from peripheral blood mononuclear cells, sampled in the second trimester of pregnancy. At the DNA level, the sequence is TGTGCCACCAGCCCGGCGGGCGGATATTCCGCCAATGAGCAGTTCTTC. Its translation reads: CATSPAGGYSANEQFF. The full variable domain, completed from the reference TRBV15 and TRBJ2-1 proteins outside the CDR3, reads DAMVIQNPRYQVTQFGKPVTLSCSQTLNHNVMYWYQQKSSQAPKLLFHYYDKDFNNEADTPDNFQSRRPNTSFCFLDIRSPGLGDTAMYLCATSPAGGYSANEQFFGPGTRLTVL.